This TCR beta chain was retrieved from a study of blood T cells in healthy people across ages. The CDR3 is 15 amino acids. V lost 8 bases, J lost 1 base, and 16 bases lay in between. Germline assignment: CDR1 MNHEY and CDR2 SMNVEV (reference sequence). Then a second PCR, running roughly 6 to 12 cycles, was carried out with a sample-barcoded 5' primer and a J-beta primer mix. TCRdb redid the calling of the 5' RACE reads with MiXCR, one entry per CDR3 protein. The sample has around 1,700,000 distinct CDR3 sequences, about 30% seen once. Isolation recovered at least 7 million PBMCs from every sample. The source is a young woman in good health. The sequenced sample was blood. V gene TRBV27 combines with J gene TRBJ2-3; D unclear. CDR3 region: CASRPPGIRTDTQYF. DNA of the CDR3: TGTGCCAGCCGCCCTCCCGGCATACGCACAGATACGCAGTATTTT.